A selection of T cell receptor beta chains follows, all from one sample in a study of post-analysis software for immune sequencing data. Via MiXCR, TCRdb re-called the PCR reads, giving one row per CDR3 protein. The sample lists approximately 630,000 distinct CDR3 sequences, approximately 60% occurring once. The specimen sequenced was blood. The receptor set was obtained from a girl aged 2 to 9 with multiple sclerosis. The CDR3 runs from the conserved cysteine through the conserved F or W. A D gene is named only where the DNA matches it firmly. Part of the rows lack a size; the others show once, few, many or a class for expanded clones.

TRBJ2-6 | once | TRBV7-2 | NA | CASSPNGSGANVLTF | TGTGCCAGCAGCCCTAACGGCTCTGGGGCCAACGTCCTGACTTTC
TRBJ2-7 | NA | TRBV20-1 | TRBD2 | CSAGTTSGRGYEQYF | TGCAGTGCTGGGACAACTAGCGGGAGAGGGTACGAGCAGTACTTC
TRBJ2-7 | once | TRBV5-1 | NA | CASSSGRLPSYEQYF | TGCGCCAGCAGCTCGGGACGGCTTCCTTCCTACGAGCAGTACTTC
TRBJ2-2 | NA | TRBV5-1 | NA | CASRRGTGELFF | TGCGCCAGCAGGAGGGGCACCGGGGAGCTGTTTTTT
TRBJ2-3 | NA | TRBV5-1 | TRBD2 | CASSSGGAADTQYF | TGCGCCAGCAGCTCCGGGGGGGCGGCAGATACGCAGTATTTT
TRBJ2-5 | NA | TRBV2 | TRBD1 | CATNKGQGQETQYF | TGTGCCACCAACAAAGGACAGGGGCAAGAGACCCAGTACTTC
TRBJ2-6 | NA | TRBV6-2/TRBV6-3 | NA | CASSRRQLSGANVLTF | TGTGCCAGCAGTAGAAGACAGCTCTCTGGGGCCAACGTCCTGACTTTC
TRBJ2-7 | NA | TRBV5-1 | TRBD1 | CASSQWPQGIDNEQYF | TGCGCCAGCAGCCAGTGGCCACAGGGGATAGACAATGAGCAGTACTTC
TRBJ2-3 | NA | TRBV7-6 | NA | CASSLRGATSTDTQYF | TGTGCCAGCAGCTTGCGCGGGGCGACTAGCACAGATACGCAGTATTTT
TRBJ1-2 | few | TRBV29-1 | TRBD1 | CSVADRGDGYTF | TGCAGCGTCGCCGACAGGGGTGACGGCTACACCTTC
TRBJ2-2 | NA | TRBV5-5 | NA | CASSLFTAGRMNTGELFF | TGTGCCAGCAGCTTGTTTACGGCGGGACGGATGAACACCGGGGAGCTGTTTTTT
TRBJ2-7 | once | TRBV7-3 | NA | CASSLTPRAYEQYF | TGTGCCAGCAGCCTAACCCCGAGGGCCTACGAGCAGTACTTC
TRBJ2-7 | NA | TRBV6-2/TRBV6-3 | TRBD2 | CASTNTRLAVSYEQYF | TGTGCCAGCACCAATACCCGACTAGCGGTCTCCTACGAGCAGTACTTC
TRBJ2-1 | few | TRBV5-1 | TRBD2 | CASSLGGLGAYEQFF | TGCGCCAGCAGCTTGGGTGGACTAGGCGCCTATGAGCAGTTCTTC
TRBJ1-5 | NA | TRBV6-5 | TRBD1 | CASSRDSSGDQPQHF | TGTGCCAGCAGTAGGGACAGCTCGGGGGATCAGCCCCAGCATTTT
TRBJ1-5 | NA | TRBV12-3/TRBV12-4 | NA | CASSFSLRSNQPQHF | TGTGCCAGCAGTTTTTCTCTCAGAAGCAATCAGCCCCAGCATTTT
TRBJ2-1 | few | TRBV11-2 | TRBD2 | CASRHTSGGAYEQFF | TGTGCCAGCAGACATACTAGCGGGGGGGCGTATGAGCAGTTCTTC
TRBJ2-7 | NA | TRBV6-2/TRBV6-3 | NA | CASSYGVSSSSYEQYF | TGTGCCAGCAGTTATGGGGTCAGTTCGAGCTCCTACGAGCAGTACTTC
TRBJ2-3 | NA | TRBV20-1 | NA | CSARDPRGLPLGPDTQYF | TGCAGTGCTAGAGATCCTCGAGGACTCCCCCTCGGGCCAGATACGCAGTATTTT
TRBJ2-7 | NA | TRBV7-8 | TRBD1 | CASSLAGTGANEQYF | TGTGCCAGCAGCTTAGCCGGGACAGGGGCGAACGAGCAGTACTTC
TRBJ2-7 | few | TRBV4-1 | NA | CASKGTRSSYEQYF | TGCGCCAGCAAGGGAACCAGGAGCTCCTACGAGCAGTACTTC
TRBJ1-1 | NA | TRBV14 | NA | CASSQDLWDTEAFF | TGTGCCAGCAGCCAAGATTTATGGGACACTGAAGCTTTCTTT
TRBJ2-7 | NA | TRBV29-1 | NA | CSVATGGYEQYF | TGCAGCGTGGCAACTGGAGGGTACGAGCAGTACTTC
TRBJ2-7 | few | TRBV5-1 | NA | CASSLATDHRDSYEQYF | TGCGCCAGCAGCTTGGCTACGGACCACCGGGATTCCTACGAGCAGTACTTC
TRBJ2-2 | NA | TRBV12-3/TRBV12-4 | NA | CASSFQHANTGELFF | TGTGCCAGCAGTTTTCAACACGCGAACACCGGGGAGCTGTTTTTT
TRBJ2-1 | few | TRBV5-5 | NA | CASSSPEGSSYNEQFF | TGTGCCAGCAGCTCTCCCGAGGGGAGTTCCTACAATGAGCAGTTCTTC
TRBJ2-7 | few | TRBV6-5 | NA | CASGAGPHYEQYF | TGTGCCAGCGGGGCGGGGCCGCATTACGAGCAGTACTTC
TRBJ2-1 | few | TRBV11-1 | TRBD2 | CASSPGGRREAGSNEQFF | TGTGCCAGCAGCCCAGGAGGCAGGCGGGAGGCCGGGAGTAATGAGCAGTTCTTC
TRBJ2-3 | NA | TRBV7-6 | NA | CASSPSARTDTQYF | TGTGCCAGCAGCCCCTCGGCTCGGACAGATACGCAGTATTTT
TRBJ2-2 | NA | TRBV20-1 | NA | CSAGHLTGELFF | TGCAGTGCAGGACACCTCACCGGGGAGCTGTTTTTT
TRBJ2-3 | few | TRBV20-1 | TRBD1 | CSAPGTGREDTQYF | TGCAGTGCCCCCGGGACAGGGAGGGAAGATACGCAGTATTTT
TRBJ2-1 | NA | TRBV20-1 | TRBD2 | CSARLAGALEQFF | TGCAGTGCTAGACTAGCGGGAGCTCTTGAGCAGTTCTTC
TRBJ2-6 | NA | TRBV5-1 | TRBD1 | CASSGTGAGANVLTF | TGCGCCAGCAGCGGTACAGGGGCTGGGGCCAACGTCCTGACTTTC
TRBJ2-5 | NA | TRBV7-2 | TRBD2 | CASSIALAPGGTQYF | TGTGCCAGCAGCATTGCTTTGGCCCCGGGAGGGACCCAGTACTTC
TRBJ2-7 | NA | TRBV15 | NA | CATSRRVADSYEQYF | TGTGCCACCAGCAGGAGGGTAGCGGACTCCTACGAGCAGTACTTC
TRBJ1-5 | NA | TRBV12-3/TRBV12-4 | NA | CASSSGGQQPQHF | TGTGCCAGCAGTTCCGGGGGTCAGCAGCCCCAGCATTTT
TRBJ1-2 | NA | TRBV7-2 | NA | CASSLSPSFLVNYGYTF | TGTGCCAGCAGCTTATCGCCCTCTTTTCTCGTCAACTATGGCTACACCTTC
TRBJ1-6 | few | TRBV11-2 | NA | CASSFYRRGYSPLHF | TGTGCCAGCAGCTTTTACCGGCGGGGTTATTCACCCCTCCACTTT
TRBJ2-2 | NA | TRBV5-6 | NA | CASSLSGALNTGELFF | TGTGCCAGCAGCTTGTCGGGGGCGCTTAATACCGGGGAGCTGTTTTTT
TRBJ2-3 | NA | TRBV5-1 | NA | CASSLAPPGTDTQYF | TGCGCCAGCAGCTTGGCGCCCCCGGGCACAGATACGCAGTATTTT
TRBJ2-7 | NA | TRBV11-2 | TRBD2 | CASSRLAGGPGEQYF | TGTGCCAGCAGCCGTCTAGCGGGGGGGCCAGGCGAGCAGTACTTC
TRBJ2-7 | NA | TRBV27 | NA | CASSTLEYRDEQYF | TGTGCCAGCAGCACCTTAGAGTATCGGGACGAGCAGTACTTC
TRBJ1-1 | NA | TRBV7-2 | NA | CASSLTLPTEAFF | TGTGCCAGCAGCTTAACTCTTCCCACTGAAGCTTTCTTT
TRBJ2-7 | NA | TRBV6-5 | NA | CASSSGGFYEQYF | TGTGCCAGCAGCTCCGGAGGGTTCTACGAGCAGTACTTC
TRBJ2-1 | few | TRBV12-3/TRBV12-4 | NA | CASRPGRHEQFF | TGTGCCAGCAGACCAGGGAGGCATGAGCAGTTCTTC
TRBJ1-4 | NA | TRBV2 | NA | CASSETGIKLFF | TGTGCCAGCAGTGAAACAGGGATAAAACTGTTTTTT
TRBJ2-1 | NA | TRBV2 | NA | CASSDLQETYNEQFF | TGTGCCAGCAGTGATTTACAGGAAACATACAATGAGCAGTTCTTC